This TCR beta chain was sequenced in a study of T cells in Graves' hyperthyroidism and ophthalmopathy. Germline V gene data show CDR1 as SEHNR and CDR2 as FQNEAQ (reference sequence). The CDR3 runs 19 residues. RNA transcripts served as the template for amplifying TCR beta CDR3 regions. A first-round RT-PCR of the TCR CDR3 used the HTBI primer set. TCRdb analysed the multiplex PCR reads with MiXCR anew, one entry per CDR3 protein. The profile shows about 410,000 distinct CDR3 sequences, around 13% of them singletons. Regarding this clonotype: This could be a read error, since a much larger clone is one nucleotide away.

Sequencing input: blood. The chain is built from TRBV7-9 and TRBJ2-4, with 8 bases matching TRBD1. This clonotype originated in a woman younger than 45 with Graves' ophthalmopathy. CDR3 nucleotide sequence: TGTGCCAGCAGCTTATTCTCAGGACAGGGTTTCCTAGCCAAAAACACTCAGTACTTC. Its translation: CASSLFSGQGFLAKNTQYF.